The clone carrying this T cell receptor beta chain was counted ten times or more. The target antigen is unknown. TCRdb re-called the multiplex PCR reads through MiXCR, storing one row per CDR3 protein. The sample holds 270,000 or so distinct CDR3 sequences, 30% seen once. In germline, CDR1 is DFQATT, CDR2 SNEGSKA (reference sequence). V shed 2 bases and J shed 1 base, with 5 bases lying between them. This CDR3 is built from 12 residues. The lymph nodes were axillary draining lymph nodes from breast cancer patients. The sample belongs to a study of breast tumors, draining lymph nodes, adjacent tissues. Study-level points and caveats: Tumor TCR diversity was below lymph nodes but above nontumor tissue. The data were judged consistent with most tumor T cells coming from lymph node and expanding in tumor. Tumor T cell lymph node origin was a supported hypothesis, not proven.

The sequencing input was axillary lymph node tissue. The receptor comes from a female donor with breast cancer. Some clones in this sample may be carry-over from other donors' samples. This chain connects TRBV20-1 to TRBJ2-5; unclear D gene. Here the CDR3 reads CSARLGQETQYF. As DNA, the CDR3 is TGCAGTGCTAGACTCGGCCAAGAGACCCAGTACTTC.